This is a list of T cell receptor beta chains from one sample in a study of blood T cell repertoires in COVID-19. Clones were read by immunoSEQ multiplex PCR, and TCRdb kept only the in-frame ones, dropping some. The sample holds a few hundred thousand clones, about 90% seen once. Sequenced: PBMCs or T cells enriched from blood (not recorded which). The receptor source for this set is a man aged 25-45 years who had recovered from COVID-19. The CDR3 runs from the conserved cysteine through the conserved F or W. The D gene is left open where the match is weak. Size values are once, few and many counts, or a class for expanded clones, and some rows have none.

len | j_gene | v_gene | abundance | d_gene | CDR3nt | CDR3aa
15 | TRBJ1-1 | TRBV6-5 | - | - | TGTGCCAGCAGTTACTCGGGGGAGGTGAACACTGAAGCTTTCTTT | CASSYSGEVNTEAFF
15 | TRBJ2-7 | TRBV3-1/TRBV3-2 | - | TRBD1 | TGTGCCAGCAGCCAAGAGGGGACAGGGGCGGGCGAGCAGTACTTC | CASSQEGTGAGEQYF
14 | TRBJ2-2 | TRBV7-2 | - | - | TGTGCCAGCAGCTTATCCGGTAACACCGGGGAGCTGTTTTTT | CASSLSGNTGELFF
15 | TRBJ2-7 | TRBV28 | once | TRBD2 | TGTGCCAGCAGGAGCTCTAGCGGGGGGCCCTACGAGCAGTACTTC | CASRSSSGGPYEQYF
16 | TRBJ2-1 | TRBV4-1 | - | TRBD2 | TGCGCCAGCAGCCCACCGGGACTAGCGGGGGAGGGCGAGCAGTTCTTC | CASSPPGLAGEGEQFF
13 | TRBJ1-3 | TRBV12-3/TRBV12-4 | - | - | TGTGCCAGCAGCCGAACAGGGTTAAACACCATATATTTT | CASSRTGLNTIYF
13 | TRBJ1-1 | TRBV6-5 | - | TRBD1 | TGTGCCAGCAGTCGACAGGGTTTCACTGAAGCTTTCTTT | CASSRQGFTEAFF
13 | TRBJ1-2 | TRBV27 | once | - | TGTGCCAGCAGTGACGCCACACTACTCGGCTACACCTTC | CASSDATLLGYTF
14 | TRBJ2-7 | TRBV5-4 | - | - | TGTGCCAGCAGCTATGGGACACGTGCCTACGAGCAGTACTTC | CASSYGTRAYEQYF
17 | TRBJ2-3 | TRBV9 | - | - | TGTGCCAGCAGCGTAGGGCAGGGTCGCTTTAGCACAGATACGCAGTATTTT | CASSVGQGRFSTDTQYF
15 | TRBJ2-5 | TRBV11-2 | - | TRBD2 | TGTGCCAGCAGCCCGCTACTAGCGACGGGAGAGACCCAGTACTTC | CASSPLLATGETQYF
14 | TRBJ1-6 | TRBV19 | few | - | TGTGCCAGTAGGAGACAGGACGCTAATTCACCCCTCCACTTT | CASRRQDANSPLHF
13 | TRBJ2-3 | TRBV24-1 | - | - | TGTGCCACCAGTGGAACAGGTTCAGATACGCAGTATTTT | CATSGTGSDTQYF
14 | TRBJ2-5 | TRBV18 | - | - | TGTGCCAGCTCACCAACAGGGAGTCGAGAGACCCAGTACTTC | CASSPTGSRETQYF
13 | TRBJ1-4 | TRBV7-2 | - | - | TGTGCCAGCAGCTTAGCGCGCCGGGGAAAACTGTTTTTT | CASSLARRGKLFF
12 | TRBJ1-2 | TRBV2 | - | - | TGTGCCAGCATTGGGGGGGACGGTGGCTACACCTTC | CASIGGDGGYTF
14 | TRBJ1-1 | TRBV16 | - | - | TGTGCCAGCAGCCAAATGACACAGGCCCGAGGAGCTTTCTTT | CASSQMTQARGAFF
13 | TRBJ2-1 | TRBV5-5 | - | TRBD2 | TGTGCCAGCAGCTTAGCGGGGGGGTATGAGCAGTTCTTC | CASSLAGGYEQFF
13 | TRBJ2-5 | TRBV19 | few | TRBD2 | TGCAACCCGTCGGCGGGGGAACAAGAGACCCAGTACTTC | CNPSAGEQETQYF
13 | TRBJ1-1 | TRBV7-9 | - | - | TGTGCCAGCAGCTTAGAAGGGGGTACTGAAGCTTTCTTT | CASSLEGGTEAFF
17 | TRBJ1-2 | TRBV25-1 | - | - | TGTGCCAGCAGTAAAGACAGACCGAGTGCCCTTAACGTTGGCTACACCTTC | CASSKDRPSALNVGYTF
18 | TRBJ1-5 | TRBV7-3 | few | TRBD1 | TGTGCCAGCAGCTCCCGGGGACAGGGGGCTTGGGCAGGGCAGCCCCAGCATTTT | CASSSRGQGAWAGQPQHF
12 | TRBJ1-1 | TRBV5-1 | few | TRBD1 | TGCGCCAGCAGCTCCGGACAGGGGGAAGCTTTCTTT | CASSSGQGEAFF
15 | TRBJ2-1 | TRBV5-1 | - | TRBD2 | TGCGCCAGCAGTAATAAGCGGGGGTATGACAATGAGCAGTTCTTC | CASSNKRGYDNEQFF
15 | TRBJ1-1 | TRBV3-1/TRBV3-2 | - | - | TGTGCCAGCAGCCACTCTGGGGGGTTGAACACTGAAGCTTTCTTT | CASSHSGGLNTEAFF
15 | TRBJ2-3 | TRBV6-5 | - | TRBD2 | TGTGCCAGCAGTTATGCTAGCGGGGGGGCAGATACGCAGTATTTT | CASSYASGGADTQYF
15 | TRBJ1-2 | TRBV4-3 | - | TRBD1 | TGCGCCAGCAGCCAACTTTGGACAGGGGCTGGTGGCTACACCTTC | CASSQLWTGAGGYTF
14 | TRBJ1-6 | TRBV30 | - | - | TGTGCCTGGATGAGAAGTTTTGTGATTTCACCCCTCCACTTT | CAWMRSFVISPLHF
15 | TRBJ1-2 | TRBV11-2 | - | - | TGTGCCAGCAGCTTAGGGGTCGTCCAGGGTGATGGCTACACCTTC | CASSLGVVQGDGYTF
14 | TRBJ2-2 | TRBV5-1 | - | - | TGCGCCACTTCCGGGGGGCCGGGGACCGGGGAGCTGTTTTTT | CATSGGPGTGELFF
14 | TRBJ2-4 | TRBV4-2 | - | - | TGTGCCAGCAGCCAAGATGTCGGGGAAAACATTCAGTACTTC | CASSQDVGENIQYF
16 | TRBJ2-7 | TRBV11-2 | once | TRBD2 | TGTGCCAGCAGCATCCTAACTAGCGGGGGGGCCTACGAGCAGTACTTC | CASSILTSGGAYEQYF
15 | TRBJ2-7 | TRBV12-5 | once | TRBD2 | TGTGCTAGTGGTCTGCAGGTAGCGGGGGGGCCCGAGCAGTACTTC | CASGLQVAGGPEQYF
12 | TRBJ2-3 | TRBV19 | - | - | TGTGCCAGTAGTATTAACACAGATACGCAGTATTTT | CASSINTDTQYF
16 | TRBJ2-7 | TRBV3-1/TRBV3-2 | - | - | TGTGCCAGCAGCCAAGGGGATGGGACTCAACCCTACGAGCAGTACTTC | CASSQGDGTQPYEQYF
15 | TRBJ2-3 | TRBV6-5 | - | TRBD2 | TGTGCCAGCAGTTGGGATAGCGGGGGGACAGGCAATCAGTATTTT | CASSWDSGGTGNQYF
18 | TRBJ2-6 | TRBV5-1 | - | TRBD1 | TGCGCCAGCAGCTATAGACTTACAGGGGGCGCTGGGGCCAACGTCCTGACTTTC | CASSYRLTGGAGANVLTF
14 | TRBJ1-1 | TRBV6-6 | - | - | TGTGCCAGCAGTTTCGACACCCCGAACACTGAAGCTTTCTTT | CASSFDTPNTEAFF
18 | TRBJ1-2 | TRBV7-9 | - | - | TGTGCCAGCAGCTTAGCTTACCAGGCGCAAACGACTAACTATGGCTACACCTTC | CASSLAYQAQTTNYGYTF
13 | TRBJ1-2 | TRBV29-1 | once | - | TGCAGCGTTGAAGCAGCAGGGATCAATGGCTACACCTTC | CSVEAAGINGYTF
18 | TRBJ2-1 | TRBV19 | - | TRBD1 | TGTGCCAGTACCTCCGGGACAGGGGGCCCCTTAGCCTACAATGAGCAGTTCTTC | CASTSGTGGPLAYNEQFF
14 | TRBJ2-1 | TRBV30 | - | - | TGTGCCTGGAGTGTCGGCGGGGGCCGGAGTGAGCAGTTCTTC | CAWSVGGGRSEQFF
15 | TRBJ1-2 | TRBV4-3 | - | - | TGCGCCAGCAGCCACCCCCGGCCGACAAAGGATGGCTACACCTTC | CASSHPRPTKDGYTF
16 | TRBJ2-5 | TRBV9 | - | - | TGTGCCAGCATCGCCAAGGCCCAGGCAAACCAAGAGACCCAGTACTTC | CASIAKAQANQETQYF
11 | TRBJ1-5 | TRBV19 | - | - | TGTGCCAGTAGTACCCGGGTGGCCACTCATTTT | CASSTRVATHF
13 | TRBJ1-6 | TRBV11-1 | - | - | TGTGCCAGCAGCTCAGATTTGTACTCACCCCTCCACTTT | CASSSDLYSPLHF
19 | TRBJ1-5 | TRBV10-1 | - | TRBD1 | TGCGCCAGCAGTGAGGGTTGGGCACGGGACAGAGATTCGGATCAGCCCCAGCATTTT | CASSEGWARDRDSDQPQHF
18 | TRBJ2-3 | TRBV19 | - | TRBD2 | TGTGCCAGTAGTATAGATCTATACGGGACTAGCATCGCAGATACGCAGTATTTT | CASSIDLYGTSIADTQYF
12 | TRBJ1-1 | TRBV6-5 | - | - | TGTGCCAGCAGTTATCTTGCGGGAGAACTATTCTTT | CASSYLAGELFF
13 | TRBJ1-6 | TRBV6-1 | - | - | TGTGCCAGCAGTGAATCTGAACTTTCACCCCTCCACTTT | CASSESELSPLHF
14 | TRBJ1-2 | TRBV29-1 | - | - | TGCAGCCTCTCAGGGGCAGGGGACGACTATGGCTACACCTTC | CSLSGAGDDYGYTF
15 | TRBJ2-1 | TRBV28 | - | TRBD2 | TGTGCCAGCAGACCAAGCGGGGGCTCCTACAATGAGCAGTTCTTC | CASRPSGGSYNEQFF
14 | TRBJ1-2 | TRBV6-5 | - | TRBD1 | TGTGCCAGCTCACTCGGGACAGGGACCTATGGCTACACCTTC | CASSLGTGTYGYTF